The 28 T cell receptor beta chains below all came from one sample that was sequenced in a study of graft-versus-host responses after intestinal transplantation. Only in-frame clones appear in the TCRdb table, and some are missing; sequencing was by immunoSEQ multiplex PCR. The table lists about 13,000 clones, approximately 85% of them singletons, with 20% to 25% in the top ten. This specimen was PBMCs, taken after intestinal transplantation. Every receptor here comes from a human patient who received an intestinal transplant, so some T cells may come from the graft donor.

This chain links TRBV5-5 with TRBJ1-2; 12 nucleotides line up with TRBD1. Trimming removed 4 bases from V and 6 bases from J; junction bases left unmatched: 10. In germline, CDR1 is SGHKS, CDR2 YYEKEE (reference sequence). This CDR3 is built from 16 residues. Here the CDR3 reads CASSPTRDRGRNGYTF. In nucleotides, the CDR3 is TGTGCCAGCAGCCCGACCCGGGACAGGGGGCGGAATGGCTACACCTTC.

The V and J genes are TRBV7-3 and TRBJ2-3; D call uncertain. Germline assignment: CDR1 SGHTA and CDR2 FQGTGA. The CDR3 is made up of 14 amino acids. Between the trimmed V and J ends, which lost 5 bases and 0 bases, there was a span of 9 bases. CDR3 sequence reads: CASSIVGSTDTQYF. In nucleotides, the CDR3 is TGTGCCAGCAGCATCGTCGGCAGCACAGATACGCAGTATTTT.

V and J are TRBV19 and TRBJ1-1, with D hard to call. This CDR3 contains 11 residues. Trimming pared 6 bases from V and 8 bases from J, leaving 10 bases between. The germline V gene has CDR1 LNHDA and CDR2 SQIVND (reference sequence). Written as DNA, the CDR3 is TGTGCCAGTAGGTGGGCAGCAGAAGCTTTCTTT. The encoded protein is CASRWAAEAFF.

The J gene is TRBJ1-4, the V gene TRBV5-1, with a tentative D call TRBD1 (5 bases). Germline V gene lookup returns CDR1 SGHRS and CDR2 YFSETQ. The germline V and J ends were trimmed by 2 bases and 2 bases, with 10 bases remaining between them. The CDR3 is made up of 15 amino acids. The CDR3 loop reads CASSLTGRTNEKLFF. The CDR3 DNA sequence: TGCGCCAGCAGCTTAACAGGCCGTACTAATGAAAAACTGTTTTTT.

The rearrangement uses TRBV5-1 and TRBJ2-5; no clear D. Near its end, the DNA agrees better with TRBJ2-7, so the J call may be wrong. Germline CDR1 SGHRS, CDR2 YFSETQ. The CDR3 sequence is 14 residues long. The CDR3 protein is CASSLTSFDYEQYF. The CDR3 coding sequence is TGCGCCAGCAGCTTGACCAGTTTCGACTACGAGCAGTACTTC.

This chain joins TRBV6-5 and TRBJ1-1; no clear D gene. The CDR3 spans 15 residues. Germline CDR1 MNHEY, CDR2 SVGAGI. The V end was cut by 2 bases, the J end by 5 bases, with 15 bases between. The CDR3 DNA sequence: TGTGCCAGCAGTTACCCCGGGGTCGAAGGAACTGAAGCTTTCTTT. Translated, it gives CASSYPGVEGTEAFF.

The rearrangement uses TRBV6-6 and TRBJ2-1, with D possibly matching TRBD2 (5 bases). The CDR3 is made up of 14 amino acids. Germline CDR1 and CDR2: MNHNY and SVGAGI (reference sequence). The ends were cut back, 6 bases at V and 2 bases at J, with 11 bases in the middle. The DNA for the CDR3 is TGTGCCAGCAGCCCGAGGGCCACCTACAATGAGCAGTTCTTC. This encodes CASSPRATYNEQFF.

The chain employs TRBV5-8 and TRBJ1-2; D remains unclear. V dropped 2 bases and J dropped 3 bases, with 11 bases sitting between them. Germline CDR1 reads SGHTS; CDR2 reads YDEGEE. This CDR3 is built from 14 residues. The CDR3 protein is CASSLGIEDYGYTF. The CDR3 DNA reads TGTGCCAGCAGCTTAGGTATAGAAGACTATGGCTACACCTTC.

This rearrangement joins TRBV29-1 to TRBJ2-7; 9 positions match TRBD1. The length of the CDR3 is 11 residues. Trimming removed 7 bases from V and 5 bases from J; junction bases left unmatched: 3. Germline values: CDR1 SQVTM, CDR2 ANQGSEA. The CDR3 loop reads CSAGTGNEQYF. The CDR3, as DNA: TGCAGCGCCGGGACAGGGAACGAGCAGTACTTC.

This clone appeared once. The CDR3: CASSPDRDEQYF. As DNA, the CDR3 is TGTGCCAGTAGCCCTGACAGGGACGAGCAGTACTTC. The chain links TRBV19 to TRBJ2-7; 7 nucleotides align to TRBD1. With V trimmed by 6 bases and J by 5 bases, 4 bases remained unmatched. Germline lookup yields CDR1 LNHDA and CDR2 SQIVND (reference sequence). This CDR3 is 12 amino acids long. Looking up the rest from reference TRBV19 and TRBJ2-7 gives the full variable domain: DGGITQSPKYLFRKEGQNVTLSCEQNLNHDAMYWYRQDPGQGLRLIYYSQIVNDFQKGDIAEGYSVSREKKESFPLTVTSAQKNPTAFYLCASSPDRDEQYFGPGTRLTVT.

Comment on this clone: In the same sample, other DNA sequences code for this CDR3. V usage is TRBV19 and J usage is TRBJ2-7; D remains unclear. The CDR3 has 12 amino acids. Between the trimmed V and J ends, which lost 5 bases and 3 bases, there was a span of 8 bases. CDR1 and CDR2 from the germline V gene are LNHDA and SQIVND (reference sequence). As DNA, the CDR3 is TGTGCCAGTAGTGATGGGAACTACGAGCAGTACTTC. Its protein product is CASSDGNYEQYF.

The chain's CDR3 is CSVANLRQGANVLTF. CDR3 nucleotides: TGCAGCGTGGCGAACCTGAGACAGGGTGCCAACGTCCTGACTTTC. This chain uses TRBV29-1 with TRBJ2-6; 7 bases match TRBD1. The CDR3 is 15 amino acids. The ends lost 6 bases at V and 7 bases at J; junction bases unmatched: 12. Germline V CDR1 and CDR2: SQVTM, ANQGSEA.

The CDR3 is CASSDPRTSGSPDTQYF. The CDR3 DNA reads TGCGCCAGCAGTGACCCGAGGACTAGCGGGAGCCCAGATACGCAGTATTTT. This chain links TRBV10-2 with TRBJ2-3; 13 bases match TRBD2. Germline CDR1 is WSHSY and CDR2 is SAAADI. V was pared by 3 bases and J by 4 bases, with 7 bases of the junction left unmatched. This CDR3 has 17 residues.

This rearrangement joins TRBV9 to TRBJ1-2; weak D call: TRBD1 (5 bases). The V gene's germline CDR1 is SGDLS and CDR2 YYNGEE. The V end lost 4 bases, the J end lost 5 bases, and 15 bases lay between the germline ends. The CDR3 runs to 14 residues. The CDR3 region has the DNA TGTGCCAGCAGCCCCGGGGGGGGGTTATATGGCTACACCTTC. Translating it yields CASSPGGGLYGYTF.

V is TRBV7-3 and J is TRBJ2-7; D is perhaps TRBD1 (6 bases). Germline V lookup: CDR1 SGHTA, CDR2 FQGTGA. This CDR3 has 15 residues. Trimming took off 1 base at V and 5 bases at J, with 15 bases between the two ends. In DNA form, the CDR3 reads TGTGCCAGCAGCTTAATAGCTCAGGGGACCGACGAGCAGTACTTC. The encoded protein is CASSLIAQGTDEQYF.

V usage is TRBV6-6 and J usage is TRBJ1-5, with no clear D. With 2 bases removed from V and 1 base from J, the gap between germline ends came to 6 bases. CDR1 is MNHNY and CDR2 is SVGAGI in the germline V gene (reference sequence). CDR3 size: 14 residues. Here the CDR3 DNA reads TGTGCCAGCAGTTACGATAGGAGCAATCAGCCCCAGCATTTT. This encodes CASSYDRSNQPQHF.

The chain joins TRBV6-4 to TRBJ1-1; D remains ambiguous. This CDR3 comprises 13 residues. The V end lost 3 bases, the J end lost 1 base, and 6 bases lay between the germline ends. In germline, CDR1 is MRHNA, CDR2 SNTAGT. The CDR3 DNA is TGTGCCAGCAGTGAGTCTGAGAACACTGAAGCTTTCTTT. It translates to CASSESENTEAFF.

The chain is built from TRBV5-1 and TRBJ1-4, with D possibly matching TRBD1 (6 bases). The CDR3 is 14 residues long. Trimming removed 3 bases from V and 8 bases from J, with 14 bases in between. Germline V CDR1 and CDR2: SGHRS, YFSETQ. The CDR3 sequence: CASSSGTRGEKLFF. The DNA of the CDR3 is TGCGCCAGCAGCTCCGGGACAAGGGGGGAAAAACTGTTTTTT.

This clone was picked up one time. The J gene is TRBJ2-1, the V gene TRBV11-1, with 11 positions matching TRBD2. Trimming at V came to 5 bases and at J to 4 bases, leaving 4 bases not matched to a gene. In germline, CDR1 is SGHAT, CDR2 FQDESV (reference sequence). The CDR3 has 15 residues. The CDR3 loop reads CASSPGTSGYNEQFF. The CDR3 DNA reads TGTGCCAGCAGCCCGGGGACTAGCGGTTACAATGAGCAGTTCTTC. The full variable domain, in which reference TRBV11-1 and TRBJ2-1 provide the parts outside the CDR3, is EAEVAQSPRYKITEKSQAVAFWCDPISGHATLYWYRQILGQGPELLVQFQDESVVDDSQLPKDRFSAERLKGVDSTLKIQPAELGDSAMYLCASSPGTSGYNEQFFGPGTRLTVL.

V gene TRBV28 combines with J gene TRBJ2-3; D is possibly TRBD1 or TRBD2 (5 bases each). V was pared by 5 bases and J by 3 bases, with 21 bases between. In germline, CDR1 is MDHEN, CDR2 SYDVKM. CDR3 length: 17 residues. CDR3: CASSEPQGSKGTDTQYF. CDR3 DNA: TGTGCCAGCAGTGAGCCCCAAGGGAGCAAGGGGACAGATACGCAGTATTTT.

This sequence joins TRBV7-2 and TRBJ2-7; TRBD2 might be the D (6 bases). The CDR3 spans 13 residues. With 1 base removed from V and 5 bases from J, the gap between germline ends came to 9 bases. Germline V gene lookup returns CDR1 SGHTA and CDR2 FQGNSA. CDR3 sequence (DNA): TGTGCCAGCAGCTTAGTTCCTAGCGACGAGCAGTACTTC. It is translated as CASSLVPSDEQYF.

The V call is TRBV11-2, the J call TRBJ2-5, with D perhaps matching TRBD1 (6 bases). The CDR3 contains 13 residues. Germline V CDR1 and CDR2: SGHAT, FQNNGV. With 5 bases removed from V and 4 bases from J, the gap between germline ends came to 11 bases. CDR3 DNA: TGTGCCAGCAGCAACGGACAGATAGAGACCCAGTACTTC. Translated: CASSNGQIETQYF.

In DNA form, the CDR3 reads TGCGCCAGCAGCTTGGGCGGCAGAGAGACCCAGTACTTC. It encodes CASSLGGRETQYF. The V and J genes are TRBV5-1 and TRBJ2-5; no clear D. The germline V gene has CDR1 SGHRS and CDR2 YFSETQ. V was clipped by 0 bases and J by 4 bases, with 7 bases between them. CDR3 length: 13 residues.

The chain employs TRBV6-5 and TRBJ2-7; 7 nucleotides align to TRBD1. The CDR3 totals 15 residues. In germline, CDR1 is MNHEY, CDR2 SVGAGI. Trimming took 6 bases from V and 2 from J; bases not matched to a gene: 10. The CDR3 spells CASSPFDRVPYEQYF. Here the CDR3 DNA reads TGTGCCAGCAGCCCTTTTGACAGGGTGCCCTACGAGCAGTACTTC.

The chain joins TRBV11-2 to TRBJ2-2, with 8 nucleotides matching TRBD2. The CDR3 has 16 amino acids. V was clipped by 4 bases and J by 4 bases; unmatched bases: 8. Germline V CDR1 and CDR2: SGHAT, FQNNGV. The CDR3 region has the DNA TGTGCCAGCAGCTCCTCAAGCGGGAGTAGCACCGGGGAGCTGTTTTTT. Its translation: CASSSSSGSSTGELFF.

This chain joins TRBV6-5 and TRBJ1-2, with D tentatively TRBD1 (6 bases). CDR3 length: 15 residues. Between the trimmed V and J ends, which lost 2 bases and 1 base, there was a span of 11 bases. CDR1 is MNHEY, CDR2 SVGAGI, per germline. The CDR3 region has the DNA TGTGCCAGCAGTTACGGTCAGGGGAATAACTATGGCTACACCTTC. This sequence encodes CASSYGQGNNYGYTF.

The rearrangement uses TRBV30 and TRBJ2-2; TRBD2 aligns across 8 bases. Germline assignment: CDR1 GTSNPN and CDR2 SVGIG (reference sequence). The junction had 5 bases not matched to a gene; V was cut back by 2 bases and J by 6 bases. The CDR3 totals 14 residues. This CDR3 reads CAWSRTSRAGELFF. Written as DNA, the CDR3 is TGTGCCTGGAGTCGGACTAGCCGTGCCGGGGAGCTGTTTTTT.

The chain recombines TRBV11-2 with TRBJ1-5; 7 nucleotides align to TRBD1. The germline CDR1 and CDR2 sequences are SGHAT and FQNNGV. Trimming at V came to 5 bases and at J to 6 bases, leaving 7 bases not matched to a gene. The CDR3 contains 14 residues. CDR3 protein: CASSPRGGAQPQHF. The CDR3 DNA is TGTGCCAGCAGCCCCAGGGGGGGCGCTCAGCCCCAGCATTTT.